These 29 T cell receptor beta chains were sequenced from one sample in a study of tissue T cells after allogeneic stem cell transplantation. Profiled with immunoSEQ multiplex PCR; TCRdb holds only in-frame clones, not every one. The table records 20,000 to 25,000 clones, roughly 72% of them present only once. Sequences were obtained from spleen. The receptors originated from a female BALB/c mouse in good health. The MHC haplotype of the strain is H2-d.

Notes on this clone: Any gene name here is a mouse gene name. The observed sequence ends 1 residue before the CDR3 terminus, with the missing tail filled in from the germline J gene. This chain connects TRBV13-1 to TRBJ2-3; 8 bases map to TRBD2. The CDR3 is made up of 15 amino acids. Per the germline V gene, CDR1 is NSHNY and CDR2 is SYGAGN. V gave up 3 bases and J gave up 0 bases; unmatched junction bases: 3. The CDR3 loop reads CASSGLGTSAETLYF. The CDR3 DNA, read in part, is TGTGCCAGCAGTGGACTGGGGACTAGTGCAGAAACGCTGTAT.

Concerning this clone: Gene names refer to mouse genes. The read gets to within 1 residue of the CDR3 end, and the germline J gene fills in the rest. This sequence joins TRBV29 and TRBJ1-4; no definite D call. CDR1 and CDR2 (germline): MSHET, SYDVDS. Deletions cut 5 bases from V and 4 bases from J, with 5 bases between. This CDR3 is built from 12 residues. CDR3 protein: CASSPNNERLFF. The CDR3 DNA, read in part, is TGTGCTAGCAGTCCCAACAACGAAAGATTATTT.

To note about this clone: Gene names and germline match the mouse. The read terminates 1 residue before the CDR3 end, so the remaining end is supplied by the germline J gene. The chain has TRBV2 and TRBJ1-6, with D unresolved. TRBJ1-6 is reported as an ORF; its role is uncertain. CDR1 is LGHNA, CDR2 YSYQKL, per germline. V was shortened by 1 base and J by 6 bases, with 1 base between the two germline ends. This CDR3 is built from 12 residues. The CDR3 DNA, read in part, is TGTGCCAGCAGCCAAGCTAATTCGCCCCTCTAC. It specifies CASSQANSPLY. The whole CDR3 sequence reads CASSQANSPLYF.

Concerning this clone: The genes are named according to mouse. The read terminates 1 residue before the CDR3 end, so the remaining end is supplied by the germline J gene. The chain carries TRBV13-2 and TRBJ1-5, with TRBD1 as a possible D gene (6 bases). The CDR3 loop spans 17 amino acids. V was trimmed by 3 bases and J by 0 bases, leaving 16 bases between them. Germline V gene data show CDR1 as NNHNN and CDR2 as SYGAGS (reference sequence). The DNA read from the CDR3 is TGTGCCAGCGGTGGGGACACCTTAATAACTAACAACCAGGCTCCGCTT. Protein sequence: CASGGDTLITNNQAPL. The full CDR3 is CASGGDTLITNNQAPLF.

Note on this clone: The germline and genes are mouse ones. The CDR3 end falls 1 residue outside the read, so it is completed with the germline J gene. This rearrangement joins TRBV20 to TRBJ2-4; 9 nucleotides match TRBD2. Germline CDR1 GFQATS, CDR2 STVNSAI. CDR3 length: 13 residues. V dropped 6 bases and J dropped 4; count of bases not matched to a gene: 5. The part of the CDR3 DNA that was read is TGTGGTGCGCCCCGACTGGGGGAAAACACCTTGTAC. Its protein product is CGAPRLGENTLY. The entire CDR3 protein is CGAPRLGENTLYF. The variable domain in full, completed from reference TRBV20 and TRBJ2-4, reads GALVYQYPRRTICKSGTSMRMECQAVGFQATSVAWYRQSPQKTFELIALSTVNSAIKYEQNFTQEKFPISHPNLSFSSMTVLNAYLEDRGLYLCGAPRLGENTLYFGAGTRLSVL.

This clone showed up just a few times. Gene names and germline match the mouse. CDR3 DNA, as far as it was read: TGTGCCAGCAGCCGGGACAGGTTTGAACAGTAC. Encoded protein: CASSRDRFEQY. The entire CDR3 sequence reads CASSRDRFEQYF. The rearrangement uses TRBV5 and TRBJ2-7; TRBD1 aligns across 8 bases. With the read ending 1 residue before the CDR3 end, the germline J gene is used to fill in that end. V was pared by 4 bases and J by 6 bases, with 2 bases of the junction left unmatched. Looked up from germline, CDR1 is LGHNA and CDR2 is YNLKQL (reference sequence). CDR3 length: 12 amino acids.

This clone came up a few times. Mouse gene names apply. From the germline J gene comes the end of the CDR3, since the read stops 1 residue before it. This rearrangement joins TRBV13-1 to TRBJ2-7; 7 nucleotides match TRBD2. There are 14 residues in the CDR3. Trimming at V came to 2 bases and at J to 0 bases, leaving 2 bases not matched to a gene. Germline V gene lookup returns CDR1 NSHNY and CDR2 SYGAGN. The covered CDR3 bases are TGTGCCAGCAGTGAACTGGGGTTCTCCTATGAACAGTAC. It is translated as CASSELGFSYEQY. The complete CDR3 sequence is CASSELGFSYEQYF.

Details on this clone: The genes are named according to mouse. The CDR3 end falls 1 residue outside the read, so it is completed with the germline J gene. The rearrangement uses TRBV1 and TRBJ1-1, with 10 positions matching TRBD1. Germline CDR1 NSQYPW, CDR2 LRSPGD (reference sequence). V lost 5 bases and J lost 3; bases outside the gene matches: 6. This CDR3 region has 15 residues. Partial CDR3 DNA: TGCACCTGCAGTAGCGACAGGGGGCGCGACACAGAAGTCTTC. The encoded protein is CTCSSDRGRDTEVF. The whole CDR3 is CTCSSDRGRDTEVFF.

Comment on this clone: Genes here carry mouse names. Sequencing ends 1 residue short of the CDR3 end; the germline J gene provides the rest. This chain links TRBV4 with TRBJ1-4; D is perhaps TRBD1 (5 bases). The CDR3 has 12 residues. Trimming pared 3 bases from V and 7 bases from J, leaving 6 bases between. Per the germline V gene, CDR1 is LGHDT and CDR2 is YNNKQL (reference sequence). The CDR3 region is CASSYRAERLFF. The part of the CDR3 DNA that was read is TGTGCCAGCAGCTACAGGGCCGAAAGATTATTT.

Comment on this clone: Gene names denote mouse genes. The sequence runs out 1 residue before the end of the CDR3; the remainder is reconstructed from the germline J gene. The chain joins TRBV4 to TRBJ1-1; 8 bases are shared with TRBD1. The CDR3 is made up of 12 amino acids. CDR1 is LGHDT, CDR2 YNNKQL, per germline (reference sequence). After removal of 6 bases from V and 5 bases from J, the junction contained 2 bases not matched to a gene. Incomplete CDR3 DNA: TGTGCCAGCAGTCGACAGGGGACAGAAGTCTTC. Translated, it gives CASSRQGTEVF. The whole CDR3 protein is CASSRQGTEVFF.

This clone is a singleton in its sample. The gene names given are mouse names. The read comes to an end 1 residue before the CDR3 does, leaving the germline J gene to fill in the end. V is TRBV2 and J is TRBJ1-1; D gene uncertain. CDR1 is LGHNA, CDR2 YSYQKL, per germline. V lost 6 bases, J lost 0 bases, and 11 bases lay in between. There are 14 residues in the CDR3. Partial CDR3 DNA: TGTGCCAGCAGTCTCGACATTGCAAACACAGAAGTCTTC. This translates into CASSLDIANTEVF. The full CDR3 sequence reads CASSLDIANTEVFF. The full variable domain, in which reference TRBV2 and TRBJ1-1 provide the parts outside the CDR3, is DPKIIQKPKYLVAVTGSEKILICEQYLGHNAMYWYRQSAKKPLEFMFSYSYQKLMDNQTASSRFQPQSSKKNHLDLQITALKPDDSATYFCASSLDIANTEVFFGKGTRLTVV.

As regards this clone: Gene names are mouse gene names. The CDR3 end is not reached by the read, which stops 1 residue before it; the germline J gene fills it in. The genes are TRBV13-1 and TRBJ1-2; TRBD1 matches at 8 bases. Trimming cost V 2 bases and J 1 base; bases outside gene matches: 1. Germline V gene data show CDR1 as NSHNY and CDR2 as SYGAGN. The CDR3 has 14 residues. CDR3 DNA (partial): TGTGCCAGCAGTGACAGGGGGCAAAACTCCGACTACACC. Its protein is CASSDRGQNSDYT. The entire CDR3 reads CASSDRGQNSDYTF.

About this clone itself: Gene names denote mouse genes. The DNA read from the CDR3 is TGTGCCAGCAGCCCTTGGGGGGGCCAAGACACCCAGTAC. Its translation is CASSPWGGQDTQY. In full, the CDR3 is CASSPWGGQDTQYF. The gene calls are TRBV5 and TRBJ2-5; 8 positions match TRBD2. The DNA ends 1 residue before the CDR3 does, and the rest of the CDR3 is filled in from the germline J gene. This CDR3 spans 14 amino acids. Germline V gives CDR1 LGHNA, CDR2 YNLKQL (reference sequence). V lost 4 bases and J lost 2; bases outside the gene matches: 2.

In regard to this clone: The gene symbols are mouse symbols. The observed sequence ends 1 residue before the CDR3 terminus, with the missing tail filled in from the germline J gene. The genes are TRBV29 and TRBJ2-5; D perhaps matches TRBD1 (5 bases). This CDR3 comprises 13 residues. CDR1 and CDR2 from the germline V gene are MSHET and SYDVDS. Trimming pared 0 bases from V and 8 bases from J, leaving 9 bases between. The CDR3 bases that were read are TGTGCTAGCAGTTTATCGACAGTCGGCACCCAGTAC. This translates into CASSLSTVGTQY. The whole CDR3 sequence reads CASSLSTVGTQYF.

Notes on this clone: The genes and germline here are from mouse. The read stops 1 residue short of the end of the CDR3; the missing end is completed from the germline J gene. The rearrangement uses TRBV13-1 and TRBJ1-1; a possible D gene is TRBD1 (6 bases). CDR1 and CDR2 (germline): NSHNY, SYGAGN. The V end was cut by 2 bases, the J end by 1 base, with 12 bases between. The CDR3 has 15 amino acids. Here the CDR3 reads CASSESGTKNTEVFF. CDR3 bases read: TGTGCCAGCAGTGAGTCCGGGACAAAAAACACAGAAGTCTTC.

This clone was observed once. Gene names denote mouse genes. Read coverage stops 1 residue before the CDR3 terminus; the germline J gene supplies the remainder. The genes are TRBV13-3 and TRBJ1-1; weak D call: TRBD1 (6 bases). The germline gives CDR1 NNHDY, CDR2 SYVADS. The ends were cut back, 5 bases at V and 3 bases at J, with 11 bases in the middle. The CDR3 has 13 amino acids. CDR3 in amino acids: CASRGDMDTEVFF. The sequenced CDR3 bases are TGTGCCAGCAGGGGGGACATGGACACAGAAGTCTTC.

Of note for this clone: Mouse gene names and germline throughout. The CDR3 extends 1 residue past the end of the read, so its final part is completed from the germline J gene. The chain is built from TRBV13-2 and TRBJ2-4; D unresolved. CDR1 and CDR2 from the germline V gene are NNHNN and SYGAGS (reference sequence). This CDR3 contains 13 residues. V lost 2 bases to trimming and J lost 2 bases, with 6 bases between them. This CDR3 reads CASGERAQNTLYF. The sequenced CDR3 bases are TGTGCCAGCGGTGAACGGGCTCAAAACACCTTGTAC.

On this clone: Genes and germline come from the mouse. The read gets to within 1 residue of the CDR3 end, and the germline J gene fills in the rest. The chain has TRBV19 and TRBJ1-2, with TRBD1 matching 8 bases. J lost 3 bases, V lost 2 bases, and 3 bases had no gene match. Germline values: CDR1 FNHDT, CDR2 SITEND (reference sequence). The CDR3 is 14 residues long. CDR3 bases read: TGTGCCAGCAGTATTGACAGGGGAGACTCCGACTACACC. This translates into CASSIDRGDSDYT. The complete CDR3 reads CASSIDRGDSDYTF. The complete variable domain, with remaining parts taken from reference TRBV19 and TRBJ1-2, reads GGIITQTPKFLIGQEGQKLTLKCQQNFNHDTMYWYRQDSGKGLRLIYYSITENDLQKGDLSEGYDASREKKSSFSLTVTSAQKNEMAVFLCASSIDRGDSDYTFGSGTRLLVI.

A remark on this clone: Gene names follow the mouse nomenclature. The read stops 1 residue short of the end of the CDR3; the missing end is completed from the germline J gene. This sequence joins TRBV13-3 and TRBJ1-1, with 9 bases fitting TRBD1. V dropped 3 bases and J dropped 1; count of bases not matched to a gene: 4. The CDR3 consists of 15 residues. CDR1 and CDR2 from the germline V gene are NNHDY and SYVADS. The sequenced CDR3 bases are TGTGCCAGCAGTGGCGGGACAGGGAGAAACACAGAAGTCTTC. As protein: CASSGGTGRNTEVF. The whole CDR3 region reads CASSGGTGRNTEVFF.

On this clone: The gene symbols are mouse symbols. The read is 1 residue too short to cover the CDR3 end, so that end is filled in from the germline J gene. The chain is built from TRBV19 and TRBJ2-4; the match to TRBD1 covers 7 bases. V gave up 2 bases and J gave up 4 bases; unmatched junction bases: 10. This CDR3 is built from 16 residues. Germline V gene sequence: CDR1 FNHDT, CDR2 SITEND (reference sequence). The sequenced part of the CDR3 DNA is TGTGCCAGCAGTATCGTCCCCCGGGACAGCGAAAACACCTTGTAC. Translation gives CASSIVPRDSENTLY. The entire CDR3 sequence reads CASSIVPRDSENTLYF.

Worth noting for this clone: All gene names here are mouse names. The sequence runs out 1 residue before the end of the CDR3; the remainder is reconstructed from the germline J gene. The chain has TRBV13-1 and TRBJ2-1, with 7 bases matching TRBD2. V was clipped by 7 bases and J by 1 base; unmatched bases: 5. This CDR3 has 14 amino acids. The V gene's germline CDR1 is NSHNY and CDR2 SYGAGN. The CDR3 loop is CASSTGANYAEQFF. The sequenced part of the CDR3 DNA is TGTGCCAGCTCTACTGGGGCAAACTATGCTGAGCAGTTC.

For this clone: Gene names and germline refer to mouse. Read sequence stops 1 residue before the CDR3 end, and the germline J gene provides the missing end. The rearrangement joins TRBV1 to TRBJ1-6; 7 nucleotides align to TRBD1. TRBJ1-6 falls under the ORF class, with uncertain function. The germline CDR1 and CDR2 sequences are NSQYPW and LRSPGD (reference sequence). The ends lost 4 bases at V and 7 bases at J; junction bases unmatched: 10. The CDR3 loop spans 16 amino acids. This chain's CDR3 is CTCSGLGTERNSPLYF. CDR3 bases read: TGCACCTGCAGTGGCCTCGGGACAGAGAGGAATTCGCCCCTCTAC.

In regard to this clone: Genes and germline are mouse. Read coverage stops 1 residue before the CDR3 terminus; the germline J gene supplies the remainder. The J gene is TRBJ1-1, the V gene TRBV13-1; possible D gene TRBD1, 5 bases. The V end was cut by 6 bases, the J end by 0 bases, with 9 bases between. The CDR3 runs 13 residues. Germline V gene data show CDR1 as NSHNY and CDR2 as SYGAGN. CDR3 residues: CASKDSANTEVFF. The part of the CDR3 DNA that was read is TGTGCCAGCAAAGACAGTGCAAACACAGAAGTCTTC.

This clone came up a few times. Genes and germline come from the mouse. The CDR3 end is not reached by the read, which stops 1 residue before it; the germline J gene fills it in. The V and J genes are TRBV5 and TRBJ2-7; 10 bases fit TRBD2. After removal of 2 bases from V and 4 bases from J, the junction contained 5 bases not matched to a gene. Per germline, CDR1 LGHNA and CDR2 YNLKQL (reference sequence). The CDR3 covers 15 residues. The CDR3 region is CASSQSGTGVYEQYF. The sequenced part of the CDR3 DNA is TGTGCCAGCAGCCAATCCGGGACTGGGGTGTATGAACAGTAC.

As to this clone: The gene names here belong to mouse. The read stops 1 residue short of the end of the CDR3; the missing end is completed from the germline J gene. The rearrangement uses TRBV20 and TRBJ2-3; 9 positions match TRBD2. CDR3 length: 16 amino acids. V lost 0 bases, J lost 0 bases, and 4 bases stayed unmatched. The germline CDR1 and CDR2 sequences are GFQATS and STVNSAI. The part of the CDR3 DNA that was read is TGTGGTGCTAGGGATCTGGGGGGGACTAGTGCAGAAACGCTGTAT. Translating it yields CGARDLGGTSAETLY. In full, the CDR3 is CGARDLGGTSAETLYF.

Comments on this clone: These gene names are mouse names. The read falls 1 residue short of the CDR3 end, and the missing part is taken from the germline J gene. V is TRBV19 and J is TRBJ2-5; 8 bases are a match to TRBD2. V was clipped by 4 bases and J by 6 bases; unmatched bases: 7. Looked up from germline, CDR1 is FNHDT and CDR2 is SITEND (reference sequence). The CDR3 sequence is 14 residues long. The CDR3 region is CASSPGLGRDTQYF. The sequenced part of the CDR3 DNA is TGTGCCAGCAGTCCCGGACTGGGAAGGGACACCCAGTAC.

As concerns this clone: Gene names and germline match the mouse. The sequenced part of the CDR3 DNA is TGTGCCAGCAGTGATGGGGGGACTGCTAGTCAAAACACCTTGTAC. Encoded protein: CASSDGGTASQNTLY. In full, the CDR3 reads CASSDGGTASQNTLYF. The rearrangement links TRBV13-1 to TRBJ2-4; TRBD2 agrees at 7 bases. The missing CDR3 end, 1 residue past where the read stops, is filled in from the germline J gene. V lost 0 bases to trimming and J lost 0 bases; unmatched junction nucleotides: 4. The germline gives CDR1 NSHNY, CDR2 SYGAGN. This CDR3 comprises 16 residues.

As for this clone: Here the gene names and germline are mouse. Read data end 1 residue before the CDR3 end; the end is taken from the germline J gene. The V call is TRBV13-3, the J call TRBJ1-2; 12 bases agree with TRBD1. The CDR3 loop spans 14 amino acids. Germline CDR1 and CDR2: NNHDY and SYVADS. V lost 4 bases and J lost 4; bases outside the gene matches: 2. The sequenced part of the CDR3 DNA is TGTGCCAGCAGTCCGGGACAGGGGGCCTCCGACTACACC. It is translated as CASSPGQGASDYT. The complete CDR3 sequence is CASSPGQGASDYTF.

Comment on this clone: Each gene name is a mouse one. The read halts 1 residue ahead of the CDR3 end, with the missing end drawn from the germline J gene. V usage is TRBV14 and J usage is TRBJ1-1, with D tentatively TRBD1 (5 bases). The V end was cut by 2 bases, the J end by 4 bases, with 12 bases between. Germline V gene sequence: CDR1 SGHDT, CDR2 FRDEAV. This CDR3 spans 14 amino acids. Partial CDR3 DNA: TGTGCCAGCAGTTTAGGAGGGGCAGGCACAGAAGTCTTC. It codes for CASSLGGAGTEVF. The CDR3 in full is CASSLGGAGTEVFF. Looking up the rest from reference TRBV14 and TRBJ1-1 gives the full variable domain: EAGVTQSPRYAVLQEGQAVSFWCDPISGHDTLYWYQQPRDQGPQLLVYFRDEAVIDNSQLPSDRFSAVRPKGTNSTLKIQSAKQGDTATYLCASSLGGAGTEVFFGKGTRLTVV.